This T cell receptor (beta chain) was identified in a study of T cell responses to AZD1222 COVID-19 vaccine. Sequencing was performed with immunoSEQ multiplex PCR; in TCRdb, only in-frame clones are kept and a portion is missing. This repertoire shows fewer than 150,000 clones, about 89% found once; its top ten account for roughly 6.9%. The CDR3 runs 12 residues. This TCR derives from an adult who received the AZD1222 COVID-19 vaccine. The V and J genes are TRBV21-1 and TRBJ2-1; the table's D call TRBD1 went unverified against the DNA. TRBV21-1 is marked as a pseudogene. The material was peripheral blood, obtained 28 days after the second AZD1222 dose. In nucleotides, the CDR3 is TGTGCCAGCAGCACACCAGGGAAGGAGCAGTTCTTC. It specifies CASSTPGKEQFF.